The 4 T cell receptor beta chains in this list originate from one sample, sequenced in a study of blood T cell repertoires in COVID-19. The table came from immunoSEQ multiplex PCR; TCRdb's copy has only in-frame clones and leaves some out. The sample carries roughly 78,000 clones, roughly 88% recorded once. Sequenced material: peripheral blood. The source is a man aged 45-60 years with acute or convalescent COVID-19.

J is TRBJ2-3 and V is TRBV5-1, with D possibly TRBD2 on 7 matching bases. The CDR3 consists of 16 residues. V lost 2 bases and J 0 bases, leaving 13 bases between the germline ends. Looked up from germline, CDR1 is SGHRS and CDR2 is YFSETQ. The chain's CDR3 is CASSFQRGHSTDTQYF. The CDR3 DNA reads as TGCGCCAGCAGCTTTCAGCGGGGACACAGCACAGATACGCAGTATTTT.

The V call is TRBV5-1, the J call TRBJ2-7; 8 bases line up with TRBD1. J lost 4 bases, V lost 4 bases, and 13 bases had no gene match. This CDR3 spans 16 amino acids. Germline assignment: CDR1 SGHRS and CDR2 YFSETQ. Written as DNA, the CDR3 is TGCGCCAGCAGCCGCGAGGACAGGGCTCTTGGGTACGAGCAGTACTTC. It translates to CASSREDRALGYEQYF.

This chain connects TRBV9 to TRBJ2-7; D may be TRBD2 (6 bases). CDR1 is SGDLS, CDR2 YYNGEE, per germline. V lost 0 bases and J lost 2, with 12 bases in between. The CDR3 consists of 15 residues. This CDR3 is CASSVGLGGAYEQYF. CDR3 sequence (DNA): TGTGCCAGCAGCGTAGGTTTGGGGGGAGCCTACGAGCAGTACTTC.

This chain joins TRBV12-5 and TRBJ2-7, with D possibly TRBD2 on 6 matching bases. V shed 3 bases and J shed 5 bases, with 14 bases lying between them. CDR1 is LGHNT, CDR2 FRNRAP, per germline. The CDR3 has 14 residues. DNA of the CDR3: TGTGCTAGTGGTTTTGGCACGCCGGGGGACGAGCAGTACTTC. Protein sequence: CASGFGTPGDEQYF.